This T cell receptor (beta chain) derives from a study of T cell responses to AZD1222 COVID-19 vaccine. The table came from immunoSEQ multiplex PCR; TCRdb's copy has only in-frame clones and leaves some out. The table records roughly 100,000 clones, over 75% of them present only once. V lost 2 bases and J 6 bases, leaving 19 bases between the germline ends. The CDR3 runs to 16 residues. Germline loops: CDR1 SGHRS, CDR2 YFSETQ. The sequenced sample was peripheral blood, obtained on day 0 of AZD1222 vaccination. The genes are TRBV5-1 and TRBJ2-3; D is perhaps TRBD1 (5 bases). The source is an adult in good health. Here the CDR3 reads CASSLDPPPNRDTQYF. The CDR3 DNA follows: TGCGCCAGCAGCTTAGATCCTCCACCAAACAGGGATACGCAGTATTTT.